This T cell receptor beta chain derives from a study of response to subunit inactivated influenza vaccine. The study's findings and limits: Authors suggested each seasonal flu vaccination may recruit only limited numbers of new T cells.

From the RT-PCR reads, TCRdb called clonotypes with MiXCR, one entry per CDR3 protein. This sample has roughly 710,000 distinct CDR3 sequences, with less than 15% found just once. Regarding this clonotype: Its cognate antigen is unknown.

The germline V and J ends were trimmed by 1 base and 8 bases, with 9 bases remaining between them. The germline V gene encodes CDR1 DFQATT and CDR2 SNEGSKA (reference sequence). This CDR3 contains 12 residues. Sequences were derived from PBMCs from blood, sampled approximately 15 days before vaccination. This TCR was recovered from a man over 45 who received an inactivated influenza vaccine. This chain links TRBV20-1 with TRBJ2-4; D not certain. This CDR3 reads CSARAPMDIQYF. The CDR3 DNA reads TGCAGTGCTAGAGCCCCTATGGACATTCAGTACTTC.